Each of the 18 T cell receptor beta chains below was sequenced from the same sample in a study of radiation and T cells in renal cell carcinoma. Time point described: blood 2 weeks post-SBRT. Treatment indicated: 15 Gy SBRT to primary tumor, nephrectomy 4 weeks later. Some clones are missing from TCRdb's copy, which holds only in-frame ones; the method was immunoSEQ multiplex PCR. The data show 160,000 or so clones, with around 90% seen just once and around 13% held by the top ten. Sequenced material: blood, taken from a patient whose treatment included radiotherapy and nephrectomy. The receptors stem from a woman aged 45-60 years with renal cell carcinoma.

This clone was observed a single time. The gene calls are TRBV5-4 and TRBJ2-7, with D possibly being TRBD2 (5 bases). CDR1 and CDR2 from the germline V gene are SGHNT and YYREEE (reference sequence). The germline V and J ends were trimmed by 0 bases and 7 bases, with 14 bases remaining between them. The CDR3 is 14 residues long. The CDR3, as DNA: TGTGCCAGCAGCTTGGAGCCGACTATCGGAGAGCAGTACTTC. Its protein is CASSLEPTIGEQYF.

V is TRBV9 and J is TRBJ2-1; TRBD2 aligns across 7 bases. This CDR3 has 16 amino acids. Germline values: CDR1 SGDLS, CDR2 YYNGEE. The ends lost 4 bases at V and 3 bases at J; junction bases unmatched: 10. The CDR3 nucleotides read TGTGCCAGCAGCCCTGAAGGGGACTACTTCTACAATGAGCAGTTCTTC. Its protein product is CASSPEGDYFYNEQFF.

The rearrangement joins TRBV4-1 to TRBJ2-1; 13 bases align to TRBD2. CDR1 is MGHRA, CDR2 YSYEKL, per germline. The V and J ends lost 3 bases and 6 bases, in that order; junction bases with no gene match: 8. This CDR3 is built from 17 residues. The CDR3: CASSHTSGGAGANEQFF. In DNA form, the CDR3 reads TGCGCCAGCAGCCATACTAGCGGGGGGGCCGGCGCCAATGAGCAGTTCTTC.

This clone appeared many times. The sample contains more than one DNA sequence encoding this CDR3. The rearrangement joins TRBV5-1 to TRBJ1-6; D is unclear. The CDR3 runs to 15 residues. Germline V gene lookup returns CDR1 SGHRS and CDR2 YFSETQ. Between the trimmed V and J ends, which lost 0 bases and 8 bases, there was a span of 12 bases. CDR3 in DNA: TGCGCCAGCAGCTTGGAGGGAGGGCGGGATTCACCCCTCCACTTT. It encodes CASSLEGGRDSPLHF. The full variable domain, in which reference TRBV5-1 and TRBJ1-6 provide the parts outside the CDR3, is KAGVTQTPRYLIKTRGQQVTLSCSPISGHRSVSWYQQTPGQGLQFLFEYFSETQRNKGNFPGRFSGRQFSNSRSEMNVSTLELGDSALYLCASSLEGGRDSPLHFGNGTRLTVT.

The rearrangement joins TRBV29-1 to TRBJ1-5; D unresolved. The CDR3 has 13 residues. In germline, CDR1 is SQVTM, CDR2 ANQGSEA. The V and J ends lost 5 bases and 1 base respectively, with 9 bases between them. CDR3 residues: CSVSGGSNQPQHF. The CDR3 coding sequence is TGCAGCGTTTCGGGCGGAAGCAATCAGCCCCAGCATTTT. The variable domain in full, with the rest retrieved from reference TRBV29-1 and TRBJ1-5, is SAVISQKPSRDICQRGTSLTIQCQVDSQVTMMFWYRQQPGQSLTLIATANQGSEATYESGFVIDKFPISRPNLTFSTLTVSNMSPEDSSIYLCSVSGGSNQPQHFGDGTRLSIL.

The CDR3 nucleotides read TGTGCCAGCAGCTTGGGGGGATGGAAACTTACCTACGAGCAGTACTTC. It yields the protein CASSLGGWKLTYEQYF. The chain carries TRBV5-4 and TRBJ2-7; D remains unclear. The germline V gene encodes CDR1 SGHNT and CDR2 YYREEE (reference sequence). Trimming cost V 0 bases and J 2 bases, with 15 bases left between them. CDR3 size: 16 residues.

The chain carries TRBV5-5 and TRBJ1-2, with TRBD1 as a possible D gene (5 bases). Germline CDR1 SGHKS, CDR2 YYEKEE (reference sequence). The length of the CDR3 is 15 residues. Trimming pared 0 bases from V and 8 bases from J, leaving 17 bases between. CDR3 nucleotide sequence: TGTGCCAGCAGCTTGGGGCTGACAGTGCCCGCCGGCTACACCTTC. Its protein is CASSLGLTVPAGYTF.

This clone has only one observation. The gene calls are TRBV30 and TRBJ1-4; D possibly corresponds to TRBD1 (6 bases). This CDR3 comprises 14 residues. The germline V and J ends were trimmed by 4 bases and 4 bases, with 13 bases remaining between them. Germline CDR1 reads GTSNPN; CDR2 reads SVGIG (reference sequence). CDR3 in amino acids: CAWTPMDSNEKLFF. The CDR3 bases are TGTGCCTGGACCCCAATGGACAGTAATGAAAAACTGTTTTTT.

This chain uses TRBV19 with TRBJ2-7; D is unresolved. Germline loops: CDR1 LNHDA, CDR2 SQIVND (reference sequence). Trimming left V 3 bases short and J 5 bases short, with 14 bases between. The length of the CDR3 is 14 residues. The DNA for the CDR3 is TGTGCCAGTAGTATTGGCAGGCCCTTTGACGAGCAGTACTTC. Translated, it gives CASSIGRPFDEQYF.

This clone was picked up a small number of times. The chain combines TRBV4-1 with TRBJ1-1; no clear D gene. In germline, CDR1 is MGHRA, CDR2 YSYEKL. The CDR3 extends over 14 amino acids. The V and J ends lost 4 bases and 0 bases respectively, with 9 bases between them. DNA of the CDR3: TGCGCCAGCAGCCCTACAACGTTGAACACTGAAGCTTTCTTT. It yields the protein CASSPTTLNTEAFF.

The gene calls are TRBV6-4 and TRBJ2-1, with D tentatively TRBD1 (5 bases). This CDR3 is 13 amino acids long. V was cut by 4 bases and J by 4 bases, with 8 bases left in between. CDR1 and CDR2 (germline): MRHNA, SNTAGT. The CDR3 spells CASSVGAYNEQFF. The CDR3 DNA follows: TGTGCCAGCAGTGTTGGGGCTTACAATGAGCAGTTCTTC.

The rearrangement joins TRBV2 to TRBJ1-5; 7 bases align to TRBD1. This CDR3 region has 15 residues. J gave up 4 bases and V 6 bases, and 9 bases lay outside the gene matches. Per germline, CDR1 SNHLY and CDR2 FYNNEI. CDR3 nucleotide sequence: TGTGCCAGCAGAAGAGAAGGGGGCGAAAATCAGCCCCAGCATTTT. This encodes CASRREGGENQPQHF.

The gene calls are TRBV19 and TRBJ2-3; no definite D call. Trimming removed 6 bases at V and 0 bases at J, with 10 bases between. Germline V CDR1 and CDR2: LNHDA, SQIVND (reference sequence). CDR3 length: 14 residues. Here the CDR3 reads CASSSHGSTDTQYF. The CDR3 DNA reads TGTGCCAGTAGCTCTCACGGAAGCACAGATACGCAGTATTTT.

This clone was found a few times. The chain employs TRBV4-3 and TRBJ1-4; perhaps TRBD1 as D (5 bases). The germline V gene has CDR1 LGHNA and CDR2 YSLEER. The CDR3 contains 15 residues. V was pared by 0 bases and J by 8 bases, with 13 bases between. CDR3 protein: CASSQDSGGGEKLFF. Written as DNA, the CDR3 is TGCGCCAGCAGCCAAGATTCGGGGGGAGGAGAAAAACTGTTTTTT.

This sequence joins TRBV14 and TRBJ2-2; no clear D gene. Trimming removed 1 base from V and 6 bases from J, with 12 bases in between. This CDR3 has 15 residues. In germline, CDR1 is SGHDN, CDR2 FVKESK. The chain's CDR3 is CASSQGVDGAGELFF. CDR3 bases: TGTGCCAGCAGCCAAGGGGTGGACGGTGCCGGGGAGCTGTTTTTT.

There are a few counts of this clone. The rearrangement joins TRBV5-1 to TRBJ1-2; weak D call: TRBD1 (5 bases). This CDR3 has 14 amino acids. Between the trimmed V and J ends, which lost 2 bases and 8 bases, there was a span of 16 bases. The germline V gene encodes CDR1 SGHRS and CDR2 YFSETQ. DNA for the CDR3: TGCGCCAGCAGCTTTGACGGCCTCAGGGAAGGCTACACCTTC. It specifies CASSFDGLREGYTF.

The count of this clone is one. V is TRBV19 and J is TRBJ2-5; perhaps TRBD1 as D (6 bases). CDR3 length: 13 amino acids. Germline V gives CDR1 LNHDA, CDR2 SQIVND (reference sequence). Trimming took 1 base from V and 5 from J, leaving 8 bases between them. The CDR3 here is CASSIVTGETQYF. CDR3 DNA sequence: TGTGCCAGTAGTATAGTAACAGGGGAGACCCAGTACTTC.

The chain's CDR3 is CASSQEPGARSPLHF. In DNA, the CDR3 is TGCGCCAGCAGCCAAGAACCGGGGGCTCGATCACCCCTCCACTTT. This chain connects TRBV4-3 to TRBJ1-6; D is perhaps TRBD1 (6 bases). The CDR3 runs 15 residues. V lost 0 bases and J lost 10, with 13 bases in between. Germline V gene data show CDR1 as LGHNA and CDR2 as YSLEER.